This TCR beta chain stems from a study of shared clonotypes between healthy human individuals (dated by TCRdb to about 2020). About the study as a whole: A few men and a couple of women, aged 18 to 49 years, made up the cohort. For each donor, three plates each were used for CD4 naive and CD4 memory, two plates were used for CD8 naive, and one plate was used for CD8 memory. To estimate repertoire size and how much clonotype sharing occurs between individuals, the study deeply sequenced the blood TCR repertoires of several healthy adults. Libraries were prepared and TCR repertoires were sequenced by different laboratories using diverse techniques, in order to increase sequencing depth and limit assay-specific biases. Per donor, leukapheresis produced somewhere between about 0.9 and 9.5 billion PBMCs.

TCR CDR3 regions were amplified from genomic DNA by multiplex PCR using the deep immunoSEQ assay. Genomic DNA extracted from each cell subset was distributed evenly over all wells of several immunoSEQ 96-well plates, and each plate served as one replicate. For sorted subsets, approximately 210 ng of genomic DNA, equivalent to around 29,000 T cell genomes, went into each replicate PCR. The purified libraries were quantified using a Qubit 3.0 fluorometer, sized with a Bioanalyzer 2100, and then quantified again using the KAPA Library Quantification kit. Each immunoSEQ 96-well plate was sequenced on its own single-read 150-cycle Illumina NextSeq 550 flow cell. The paper's processing steps were these. Because the immunoSEQ output included only junctional sequences and no quality scores, the filtering could not be the same as the filtering used for full-length reads. Sequences were annotated with PyIR, a Python wrapper for IgBLAST v1.9, using IMGT germline references to assign V/J genes and CDR3. Any read was removed if the V/J assignment was weak (E-value above 1e-6), the CDR3 was missing, or the read contained stop codons, out-of-frame junctions, or ambiguous translated residues. V3J clonotypes were defined as sequences sharing the same inferred V gene, J gene, and CDR3 amino acid sequence. Percentage overlap between repertoires was calculated by dividing the number of shared unique clonotypes by the size of the smaller repertoire. RTK rarefaction, the Chao1 estimator, and Recon v2.1 estimates of unobserved clonotypes were used to assess repertoire richness. For all TCRbeta clonotypes obtained by the gDNA method from four donors, generation probabilities were computed with OLGA. This is the immuneACCESS table as TCRdb keeps it, with only in-frame sequences that have V and J called. A part of the clones is gone; compared with another copy, unresolved V genes explain less than half, and the rest is unexplained. V and J calls plus clone size are reproduced from that table; the DNA served to infer D and trimming. A total of 2 million or so clones appear in this sample, less than 95% of them only once. Roughly 1.1% of the sample is in the top ten clones.

Broader findings and caveats from the paper: Because the study included a small number of donors, the genetic and exposure-history diversity represented was limited. Compared with non-shared clonotypes, the clonotypes found in all four sorted-subset donors had higher generation probabilities. When a handful of donors were compared, the shared fraction of clonotypes was approximately 5% for naive CD4, 3.5% to 4% for naive CD8, about 2.4% for memory CD4, and approximately 0.4% for memory CD8. Only blood was sampled, and tissue TCR repertoires likely differ from those in blood. Rarefaction of sorted-subset datasets indicated incomplete sequencing despite the large sequencing depth. Naive subsets generally had larger estimated clonotype richness than memory subsets. Pairwise subsampling led to the expectation that sequencing depth would affect the degree of clonotype sharing among donors.

Regarding this clone: Its antigen specificity is not known. The sample holds no much larger clone one base away, and base qualities are not on file.

CD8 naive samples were CD45RO-negative cells positively selected for CCR7, giving a CD45RA+CCR7+ population that excluded TemRA cells. Donors were healthy HIV-negative adults with no recently reported acute infections or vaccinations. Every donor was a Caucasian adult living in Nashville, Tennessee, USA. Blood was obtained by leukapheresis, after which PBMCs were separated by Ficoll-Histopaque density gradient centrifugation and cryopreserved in liquid nitrogen vapor phase. Analytical flow cytometry was used to check the purity and quantity of every magnetically sorted T cell population. Genomic DNA was isolated from every sorted fraction and measured by UV absorbance on a Nanodrop 2000c. Material: naive CD8+ T cells sorted from blood. Sample cell subset or site, as interpreted from the label and publication: CD45RA+CCR7+. The receptor's source is a man between 18 and 35 years old in good health.

The DNA sequence is given as TGTGCCAGCAGTTTGGCGGGACTAAACTCAGATACGCAGTATTTT. Translated, it reads CASSLAGLNSDTQYF. The chain was built from TRBV27 and TRBJ2-3; 7 of the junction bases match TRBD2. The CDR3 measures 15 amino acids from cysteine to phenylalanine. Just the 45-base CDR3 DNA is kept, in frame starting at base 1. From a lookup of the germline V gene (reference sequence), CDR1 and CDR2 are MNHEY and SMNVEV. Germline trimming amounts to 3 bases on V and 4 bases on J, with 7 as the count of junction bases outside the gene matches.